This T cell receptor beta chain was identified during a study of cytomegalovirus exposure and HLA in healthy donors. The overall study: From 150 million to 200 million T cells, an earlier analysis saw approximately 110 million unique TCR beta sequences.

Overall study findings and caveats: Reports indicate that TCR beta sequences accurately predicted the HLA-A and HLA-B alleles of most subjects.

60 Vbeta and 13 Jbeta primers were used in PCR. Measured with immunoSEQ multiplex PCR; TCRdb has only the in-frame clones, and not every one. The sample holds 95,000 to 150,000 clones; roughly 80% are singletons and the top ten take more than 2.5%. On this clone itself: The antigen is unknown.

V gave up 4 bases and J gave up 14 bases, with 21 bases separating them. Germline CDR1 is SGHAT and CDR2 is FQNNGV. The CDR3 sequence is 14 residues long. Input material: PBMCs. The receptor was isolated from a woman aged 45-59 years in good health and CMV-seronegative. The chain combines TRBV11-2 with TRBJ2-1, with D perhaps TRBD1 (6 bases). CDR3 DNA sequence: TGTGCCAGCAGCTCCTCAGGGACATCCATGAGCAAGTTCTTC. This gives the protein CASSSSGTSMSKFF.